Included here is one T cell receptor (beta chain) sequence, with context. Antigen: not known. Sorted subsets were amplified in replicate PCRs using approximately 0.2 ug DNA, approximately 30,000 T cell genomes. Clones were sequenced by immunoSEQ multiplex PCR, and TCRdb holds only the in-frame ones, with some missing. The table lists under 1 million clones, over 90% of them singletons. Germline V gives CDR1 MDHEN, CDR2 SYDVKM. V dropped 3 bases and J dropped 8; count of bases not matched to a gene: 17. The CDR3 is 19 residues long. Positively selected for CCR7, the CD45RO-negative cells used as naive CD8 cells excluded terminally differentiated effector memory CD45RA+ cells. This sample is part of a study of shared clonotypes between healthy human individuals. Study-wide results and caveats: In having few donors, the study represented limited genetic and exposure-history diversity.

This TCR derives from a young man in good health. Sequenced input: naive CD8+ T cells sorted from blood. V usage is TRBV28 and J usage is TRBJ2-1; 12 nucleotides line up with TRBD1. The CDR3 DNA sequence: TGTGCCAGCAGTTTCGCCGGGACAGGGGGCCTAGCGGGAGTTCATGAGCAGTTCTTC. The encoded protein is CASSFAGTGGLAGVHEQFF. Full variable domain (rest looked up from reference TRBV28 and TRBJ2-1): DVKVTQSSRYLVKRTGEKVFLECVQDMDHENMFWYRQDPGLGLRLIYFSYDVKMKEKGDIPEGYSVSREKKERFSLILESASTNQTSMYLCASSFAGTGGLAGVHEQFFGPGTRLTVL.